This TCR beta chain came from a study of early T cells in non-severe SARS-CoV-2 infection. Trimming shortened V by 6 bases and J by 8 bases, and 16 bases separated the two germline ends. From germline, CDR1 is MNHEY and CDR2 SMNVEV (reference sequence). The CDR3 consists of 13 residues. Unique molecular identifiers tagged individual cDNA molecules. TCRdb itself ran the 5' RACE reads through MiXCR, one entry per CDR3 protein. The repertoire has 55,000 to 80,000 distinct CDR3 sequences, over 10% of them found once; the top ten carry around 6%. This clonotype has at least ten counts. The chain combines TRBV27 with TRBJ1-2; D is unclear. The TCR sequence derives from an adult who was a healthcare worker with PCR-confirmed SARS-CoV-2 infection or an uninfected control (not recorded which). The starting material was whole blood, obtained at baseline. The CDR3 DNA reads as TGTGCCAGCAGCCCTTTTCACTTAGGGGGCTACACCTTC. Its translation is CASSPFHLGGYTF.